This T cell receptor (beta chain) was documented in a study of T cells after yellow fever vaccination. Study-level information: For low cell numbers, libraries were made with SMART-Seq v4 Ultra Low Input.

In the case of this clonotype: Its antigen is undetermined. A much more abundant neighbour one base away suggests this may be a read error.

By 5'RACE template switching, TCR cDNA was produced, with a universal primer site and UMIs added in the process. MiXCR, run by TCRdb on the 5' RACE reads, gives a single entry per CDR3 protein. The profile shows 200,000 to 250,000 distinct CDR3 sequences, 3% to 3.5% of them singletons. Study results and limitations: Re-detected after boosting: most primary clones, 96% of CD4 and under 90% of CD8.

This sequence was found in a man aged 18-30 years who received the YFV17D yellow fever vaccine. The sequencing here drew on CD4+ T cells sorted from PBMCs, taken 10 days after the yellow fever booster vaccination.

The CDR3 loop is CASSPSFQSHTEQFF. CDR3 coding DNA: TGTGCCAGCAGCCCCAGTTTTCAGTCCCACACTGAGCAGTTCTTC. The V and J genes are TRBV5-5 and TRBJ2-1; D gene unclear. The V gene lost 4 bases and the J gene lost 9 bases, with 20 bases spanning the gap. CDR1 and CDR2 from the germline V gene are SGHKS and YYEKEE (reference sequence). CDR3 length equals 15 residues.